A selection of T cell receptor beta chains follows, all from one sample in a study of T cell clones after liver transplantation. Sequencing used immunoSEQ multiplex PCR; TCRdb keeps in-frame clones, though not all of them. The sample has 85,000 to 110,000 clones, roughly 80% seen once. Sequences were derived from CD4+ T cells from blood, sampled approximately 4 years after liver transplant. These receptors originate from a human patient who received a liver transplant. The graft donor may have given rise to some T cells. CDR3s include the opening cysteine and the closing phenylalanine or tryptophan. Each record gives: J gene, D gene, clone size, V gene, CDR3 DNA, CDR3 protein. The D gene is left open where the match is weak. Clone size is stated in some rows and not others, as once, few, many or a class when expanded.

>TRBJ2-7|NA|NA|TRBV27
TGTGCCAGCAGTCTCGTAACCGGATACGAGCAGTACTTC
CASSLVTGYEQYF
>TRBJ1-2|NA|NA|TRBV7-2
TGTGCCAGCAGCTTTGTACAGGGTAACTATGGCTACACCTTC
CASSFVQGNYGYTF
>TRBJ2-1|NA|NA|TRBV28
TGTGCCAGCACCCCAAGTGGGACGTACAATGAGCAGTTCTTC
CASTPSGTYNEQFF
>TRBJ2-7|NA|few|TRBV7-2
TGTGCCAGCACCCAAAACTCCTACGAGCAGTACTTC
CASTQNSYEQYF
>TRBJ2-1|NA|NA|TRBV2
TGTGCCAGCTCAGACGACAATGAGCAGTTCTTC
CASSDDNEQFF
>TRBJ1-4|NA|once|TRBV30
TGTGCCTGGAGTCCGATCCAACGGGCGGCAAAACTGTTTTTT
CAWSPIQRAAKLFF
>TRBJ1-2|TRBD1|NA|TRBV6-5
TGTGCCAGCAGTTTAGGACAGGGCCCCTATGGCTACACCTTC
CASSLGQGPYGYTF
>TRBJ2-7|TRBD1|once|TRBV5-1
TGCGCCAGCAGCACCATAGGGACAGGGCCCTACGAGCAGTACTTC
CASSTIGTGPYEQYF
>TRBJ2-7|NA|NA|TRBV5-4
TGTGCCAGCAGCCCCCAACTAGCTTACCCGTACGAGCAGTACTTC
CASSPQLAYPYEQYF
>TRBJ2-2|NA|NA|TRBV27
TGTGCCAGCAAACGAGACAGGAACACCGGGGAGCTGTTTTTT
CASKRDRNTGELFF
>TRBJ1-3|TRBD1|NA|TRBV19
TGTGCCAGTAGCCCTCGGACAGGTGGGCCCTCTCAACACTCTGGAAACACCATATATTTT
CASSPRTGGPSQHSGNTIYF
>TRBJ2-3|NA|NA|TRBV4-3
TGCGCCAGCAGCCAAGCCCCCGGAGGGGCGGATACGCAGTATTTT
CASSQAPGGADTQYF
>TRBJ1-4|NA|NA|TRBV7-9
TGTGCCAGCAGGGAGAGGGCAACTAATGAAAAACTGTTTTTT
CASRERATNEKLFF
>TRBJ2-7|NA|NA|TRBV27
TGTGCCAGTTCCCCGGGACTCCTTGGGGGGCTCGAGCAGTACTTC
CASSPGLLGGLEQYF
>TRBJ2-3|NA|NA|TRBV5-4
TGTGCCAGCAGCTTCGGGTGGGGTCGGGGCACAGATACGCAGTATTTT
CASSFGWGRGTDTQYF
>TRBJ2-2|NA|NA|TRBV5-4
TGTGCCAGCAGCTTGGGGCCAGACGCGAACACCGGGGAGCTGTTTTTT
CASSLGPDANTGELFF
>TRBJ2-2|TRBD1|NA|TRBV6-6
TGTGCCAGCAGTTACACAGGGGGGACCGGGGAGCTGTTTTTT
CASSYTGGTGELFF
>TRBJ2-1|TRBD1|NA|TRBV14
TGTGCCAGCAGCCCCAGACAGGGGCTATACTCTGAGCAGTTCTTC
CASSPRQGLYSEQFF
>TRBJ2-6|TRBD1|many|TRBV7-2
TGTGCCAGCAGGGGACAGGGTTGGTCCGGGGCCAACGTCCTGACTTTC
CASRGQGWSGANVLTF
>TRBJ1-1|NA|NA|TRBV28
TGTGCCAGCAGCACCGGGACGTCCGGAGTTGACGCTTTCTTT
CASSTGTSGVDAFF
>TRBJ2-5|NA|once|TRBV9
TGTGCCAGCAGCCCAACCGGGACGACCCCGGCGGAGACCCAGTACTTC
CASSPTGTTPAETQYF
>TRBJ1-1|NA|few|TRBV15
TGTGCCACCAGCAGAGATGCGACAGCCGATGTTACTTTT
CATSRDATADVTF
>TRBJ2-1|TRBD2|NA|TRBV7-3
TGTGCCAGCCTAGCGGGTCGGCGCTCCTACAATGAGCAGTTCTTC
CASLAGRRSYNEQFF